This T cell receptor (beta chain) was observed in a study of cytomegalovirus exposure and HLA in healthy donors. Separate from the roughly 670-subject first cohort, the roughly 120-subject validation cohort was the one that the donors belonged to. The repertoire was sequenced with immunoSEQ multiplex PCR; TCRdb's copy has only in-frame clones and lacks some. The table lists roughly 150,000 clones, around four fifths of them singletons. V shed 3 bases, J shed 5 bases, and the junction held 10 bases outside the gene matches. The CDR3 has 17 residues. The germline gives CDR1 SGHRS, CDR2 YFSETQ. Study-level findings and limits: In vitro testing confirmed a few CMV-associated chains as specific for CMV antigens. That first-cohort TCR clusters tended to co-occur in the roughly 110 validation repertoires was found in a later analysis.

In the case of this clone: Its antigen is not identified.

This sequence originates from a man in his thirties or forties in good health and CMV-seropositive. The rearrangement links TRBV5-1 to TRBJ2-1; 11 positions agree with TRBD2. Sequenced input: PBMCs. Written as DNA, the CDR3 is TGCGCCAGCAGCTCCTCTCTACTAGCGGGGGAAGACAATGAGCAGTTCTTC. Translated, it gives CASSSSLLAGEDNEQFF.